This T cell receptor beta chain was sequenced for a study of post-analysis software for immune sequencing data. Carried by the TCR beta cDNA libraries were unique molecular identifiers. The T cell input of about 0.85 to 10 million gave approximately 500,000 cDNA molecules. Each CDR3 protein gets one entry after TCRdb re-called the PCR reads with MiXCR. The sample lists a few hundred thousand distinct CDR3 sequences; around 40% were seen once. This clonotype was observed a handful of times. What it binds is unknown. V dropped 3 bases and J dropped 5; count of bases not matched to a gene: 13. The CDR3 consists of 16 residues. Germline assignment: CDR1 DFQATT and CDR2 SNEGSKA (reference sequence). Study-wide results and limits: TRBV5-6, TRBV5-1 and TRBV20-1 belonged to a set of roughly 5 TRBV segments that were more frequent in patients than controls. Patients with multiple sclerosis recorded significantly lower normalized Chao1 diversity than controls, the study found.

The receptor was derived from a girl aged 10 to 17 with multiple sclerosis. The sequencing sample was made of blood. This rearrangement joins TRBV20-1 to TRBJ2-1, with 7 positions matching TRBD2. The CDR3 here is CSARDSSGLTNNEQFF. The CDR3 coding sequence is TGCAGTGCTAGGGACTCTAGCGGACTAACTAACAATGAGCAGTTCTTC.